This TCR beta chain appears in the sequencing data of a study of blood T cells in healthy people across ages. It was with a sample-barcoded 5' primer and a J-beta primer mix that a second PCR of roughly 6 to 11 cycles was run. Every cDNA molecule bore a tag from a template-switch adaptor containing 12 random nucleotides. TCRdb passed the 5' RACE reads through MiXCR, listing each CDR3 protein once. The table has 1,800,000 or so distinct CDR3 sequences, around 42% seen once. The TCR was taken from a human donor in good health. The sequencing sample was made of blood.

The CDR3 loop is CASSPGLAYGYTF. In DNA, the CDR3 is TGTGCCAGCAGTCCGGGGTTAGCCTATGGCTACACCTTC. J is TRBJ1-2 and V is TRBV27; D gene unclear. V lost 5 bases and J 4 bases, leaving 11 bases between the germline ends. CDR3 length: 13 amino acids. The germline gives CDR1 MNHEY, CDR2 SMNVEV (reference sequence).